The clone carrying this T cell receptor (beta chain) was seen a few times. Its matching antigen is unknown. Unique molecular identifiers were incorporated when the TCRbeta library was constructed. TCRdb recomputed calls from the PCR reads with MiXCR, one row per CDR3 protein. Of about 1,000,000 distinct CDR3 sequences detected, about 29% appear once; the ten largest clones hold over 25%. The V and J ends lost 8 bases and 4 bases, in that order; junction bases with no gene match: 5. The CDR3 contains 14 residues. This sample was included in a study of T-cell reconstitution after alpha-beta-depleted transplantation in children. Study-wide points: Alpha-beta T cells about two months after transplant reportedly derived from several hundred expanded graft clones. T-cell numbers and diversity, one year after transplant, stemmed largely from T cells that were newly produced. Recipient T cells and thymic progenitors that survived gave rise to the high TCRbeta diversity observed at day 60 in some patients.

The clonotype originates from a boy less than two years old who had a stem cell transplant for SCID, so the T cells may come from the graft donor. The sample in question was PBMCs, mostly from graft donor cells, obtained 360 days after TCRalphabeta/CD19-depleted stem cell transplant. J is TRBJ2-5 and V is TRBV12-3 or TRBV12-4; 12 bases are a match to TRBD2. The CDR3 reads CASGGLAGRETQYF. DNA of the CDR3: TGTGCCAGCGGGGGACTAGCGGGCCGAGAGACCCAGTACTTC.